This T cell receptor beta chain was retrieved from a study of T cell responses to AZD1222 COVID-19 vaccine. The CDR3 totals 12 residues. The ends lost 4 bases at V and 12 bases at J; junction bases unmatched: 6. Germline V gives CDR1 SGHTA, CDR2 FQGTGA. Comment on this clone: The antigen is undetermined.

Whole-study results and caveats: At 160-218 and 743-854, vaccine-associated CD4 TCRs were dominant, and they spanned spike.

Here immunoSEQ multiplex PCR was the method, and the copy in TCRdb shows in-frame clones only, minus some. In the table there are under 200,000 clones, 75% to 95% of which are singletons. The V and J genes are TRBV7-3 and TRBJ2-1, with 7 bases aligning to TRBD1. This TCR was recovered from an adult in good health. Sequenced material: peripheral blood, taken on day 0 of AZD1222 vaccination. This CDR3 reads CASSSFRTGQFF. Here the CDR3 DNA reads TGTGCCAGCAGCTCCTTTAGGACAGGGCAGTTCTTC.